This entry features one TCR beta chain sequence. What it binds is unknown. V gave up 3 bases and J gave up 0 bases; unmatched junction bases: 6. The length of the CDR3 is 18 residues. Per germline, CDR1 MGHRA and CDR2 YSYEKL. The sample belongs to a study of CD8+ T cells in alopecia areata. Study-wide background: Tofacitinib lasted 6 to 18 months, then 6 months off drug. Whole-study results and caveats: Sequences from scalp samples also cover resident alphabeta T cells of normal skin.

Lesional scalp punch biopsies and peripheral blood were collected from alopecia areata patients. RNA, once extracted, was reverse transcribed into cDNA for use as the sequencing template. Libraries were prepared by immunoSEQ multiplex PCR; TCRdb keeps only in-frame clonotypes and omits some of them. The table has 150,000 to 200,000 clones, around 71% seen once. This sequence joins TRBV4-1 and TRBJ2-6; 9 positions agree with TRBD1. The sample in question was CD8+ T cells sorted from blood, obtained at week 0. The TCR was taken from a human donor with alopecia areata. The CDR3 region is CASSQWTGVPSGANVLTF. CDR3 in DNA: TGCGCCAGCAGCCAGTGGACAGGGGTCCCCTCTGGGGCCAACGTCCTGACTTTC.